Each of the 9 T cell receptor beta chains below was sequenced from the same sample in a study of cytomegalovirus exposure and HLA in healthy donors. PCR amplification relied on 60 Vbeta primers (plus 13 Jbeta primers). Produced via immunoSEQ multiplex PCR; TCRdb's table is partial and in-frame only. The sample records about 150,000 clones, roughly 68% being singletons. What was sequenced was PBMCs. The receptors here all came from a man aged 30 to 45 in good health and CMV-seropositive.

A remark on this clone: Sequence at one end of the junction differs from germline and may be a read error. The rearrangement joins TRBV7-9 to TRBJ2-7; D ambiguous. Germline CDR1 reads SEHNR; CDR2 reads FQNEAQ (reference sequence). The CDR3 is 13 amino acids. This chain's CDR3 is CSSSLDIGYEQYF. The CDR3 DNA reads TGTTCCAGCAGCTTAGATATCGGTTACGAGCAGTACTTC.

This clone was seen a handful of times. V and J are TRBV19 and TRBJ2-7; 11 nucleotides align to TRBD1. After removal of 5 bases from V and 9 bases from J, the junction contained 12 bases not matched to a gene. The CDR3 is made up of 15 amino acids. Per germline, CDR1 LNHDA and CDR2 SQIVND (reference sequence). The DNA for the CDR3 is TGTGCCAGTAGTCCAGGGACAGGGGGAAGATCTCGGCAGTACTTC. It is translated as CASSPGTGGRSRQYF.

The rearrangement links TRBV5-4 to TRBJ1-1; no clear D. This CDR3 has 12 residues. Trimming cost V 2 bases and J 1 base, with 3 bases left between them. Germline CDR1 reads SGHNT; CDR2 reads YYREEE (reference sequence). In nucleotides, the CDR3 is TGTGCCAGCAGCTTACAGAACACTGAAGCTTTCTTT. Translating it yields CASSLQNTEAFF.

The genes are TRBV5-6 and TRBJ2-5; 9 bases map to TRBD2. CDR3 size: 15 residues. CDR1 is SGHDT, CDR2 YYEEEE, per germline. J gave up 5 bases and V 4 bases, and 9 bases lay outside the gene matches. The CDR3, as DNA: TGTGCCAGCAGCCCCCCGGCGGGAGGGCTGGAGACCCAGTACTTC. Amino acid sequence: CASSPPAGGLETQYF.

The genes are TRBV7-9 and TRBJ2-7, with TRBD2 identical over 7 bases. The CDR3 is 15 residues long. The V segment lost 5 bases and the J segment 3 bases; nucleotides outside the gene matches: 10. Germline V CDR1 and CDR2: SEHNR, FQNEAQ (reference sequence). As DNA, the CDR3 is TGTGCCAGCAGCCCCTGGGCGGGAGCTCTCTACGAGCAGTACTTC. Protein sequence: CASSPWAGALYEQYF.

The chain recombines TRBV2 with TRBJ2-5, with 7 nucleotides matching TRBD1. V lost 6 bases to trimming and J lost 2 bases; unmatched junction nucleotides: 6. CDR1 and CDR2 from the germline V gene are SNHLY and FYNNEI. CDR3 length: 14 residues. This CDR3 is CASSRQGGQETQYF. CDR3 nucleotides: TGTGCCAGCAGCCGACAGGGCGGGCAAGAGACCCAGTACTTC.

The chain joins TRBV6-6 to TRBJ2-1; 7 bases fit TRBD2. CDR1 is MNHNY, CDR2 SVGAGI, per germline (reference sequence). The CDR3 sequence is 15 residues long. V lost 3 bases, J lost 6 bases, and 8 bases stayed unmatched. CDR3 amino acids: CASSYPGLGGNEQFF. The CDR3 bases are TGTGCCAGCAGTTATCCCGGACTAGGCGGCAATGAGCAGTTCTTC.

The sample holds a few counts of this clone. The chain couples TRBV6-5 to TRBJ1-1; D is ambiguous. Germline CDR1 reads MNHEY; CDR2 reads SVGAGI. The CDR3 is 14 amino acids. V was trimmed by 2 bases and J by 1 base, leaving 8 bases between them. The CDR3 region is CASSYGVRNTEAFF. The CDR3 DNA follows: TGTGCCAGCAGTTACGGTGTGAGGAACACTGAAGCTTTCTTT.

The rearrangement uses TRBV2 and TRBJ2-5; 10 bases map to TRBD2. This CDR3 is built from 16 residues. J lost 4 bases, V lost 7 bases, and 12 bases had no gene match. The germline V gene encodes CDR1 SNHLY and CDR2 FYNNEI. The CDR3 DNA follows: TGTGCCAGCAAAAGAGAGGTAGCGGGAGGTGTAGAGACCCAGTACTTC. It specifies CASKREVAGGVETQYF.